This TCR beta chain was sequenced during a study of T cell repertoires in cytomegalovirus infection (dated by TCRdb to about 2019). General notes on the study: Alongside well-studied HLA-B-restricted epitopes, the peptide stimulations were aimed at recently identified HLA-C-restricted CMV epitopes, whose presentation resists viral immunomodulation. Donor HLA type was relevant to the analysis, because carriage of CMV infection together with the matching HLA type was indicated by public TCR beta signatures.

The listed sequencing device is Illumina HiSeq 1500. TCRdb redid the processing of the public reads, applying fastp at Q25 and MiXCR, and retained in-frame beta chains. Each entry merges the rows of one CDR3 protein and shows their most common DNA and genes. This sample is represented by around 750,000 distinct CDR3 sequences; 30% to 35% of them were singletons. Together, the top ten hold roughly 12% of the sample. CDR1 and CDR2 were assigned from the germline V gene as SGHVS and FNYEAQ. Compared with germline, V lacks 5 bases and J lacks 5 bases; bases without a gene match: 9. Counted from cysteine to phenylalanine, this CDR3 has 15 amino acids. The entry retains the CDR3 DNA only, 45 bases that are in frame from base 1. The paper as a whole reports these results and caveats: In the ex vivo response, HLA-C-restricted CMV-specific TCR beta clonotypes were dominant, and in two of eight donors the single most frequent clonotype came from this HLA-C-restricted group. Cumulative frequency of public TCR beta family members discriminated carriers of CMV infection plus the relevant HLA type in this cohort and an independent approximately 350-donor cohort.

Taken with the paper, the label for treatment or condition translates to: in vitro stimulation with specific CMV peptide epitopes to enrich CMV-specific T cells. In this sample, this clonotype turned up many times. Which antigen it targets is not known. Base quality data are lacking; no much larger clone is found one base away. The chain couples TRBV7-6 to TRBJ2-5; 9 bases in the junction line up with TRBD1. The clonotype was recovered from a human donor in good health (CMV status not recorded). Some clones in this sample may be carry-over from other donors' samples. The source material was cultured CD8+ T cells from PBMCs, sampled from culture after CMV antigen stimulation. The CDR3 protein: CASSRLDRGSETQYF. The DNA sequence is TGTGCCAGCAGCCGCCTGGACAGGGGCTCCGAGACCCAGTACTTC.